This TCR beta chain was identified during a study of Ad26.COV2.S vaccination and SARS-CoV-2 variants (dated by TCRdb to about 2021). Looking at the study overall: Donors in the vaccine arm were drawn from COV1001, a multicentre, randomized, double-blind, placebo-controlled phase I-IIa trial testing Ad26.COV2.S in healthy adults. Dosing of Ad26.COV2.S was intramuscular, at either 5x10^10 or 1x10^11 viral particles, delivered as one shot or as two shots spaced 56 days apart. TCRbeta repertoire sequencing served as the tool for gauging how specific and how broad the SARS-CoV-2-reactive T cell receptors were following Ad26.COV2.S vaccination. The TCR-sequenced set comprised approximately 30 samples: some 19 Ad26.COV2.S vaccine recipients, 5 placebo recipients and 8 SARS-CoV-2 convalescent individuals. Trial participants were randomized into five groups of five, in which low-dose or high-dose Ad26.COV2.S was given once or twice, or placebo was given on both occasions. Investigators did not know the trial group allocation while performing experiments and assessing outcomes.

Details on this clone: The antigen this receptor binds is unknown. Base qualities were left out, and no much larger clone turns up one base away. Other DNA sequences in this specimen translate into the identical CDR3.

This specimen's treatment or condition label, per the study, means: roughly 19 received Ad26.COV2.S at low or high dose, single or two shots; about 5 received placebo; per-sample allocation not given. For vaccine and placebo recipients, the sequenced repertoires came from samples collected on day 63 after the first injection. In Cohort 1b, 20 to 25 adults aged 18-55 years were enrolled at a single site in Boston, USA, between 29 July and 7 August 2020. Ad26.COV2.S was a replication-incompetent adenovirus type 26 vector that expressed a prefusion-stabilized SARS-CoV-2 spike protein derived from the original Wuhan strain. TCRbeta CDR3 regions were sequenced with the immunoSEQ Assay. After extraction, genomic DNA underwent amplification by bias-controlled multiplex PCR, followed by high-throughput sequencing. Per the authors' processing: To quantify the absolute abundance of every unique TCRbeta CDR3 region, sequences were collapsed and filtered. Usable DNA was measured by amplifying reference genes present in all nucleated cells, and TCRbeta template counts were normalized to that usable DNA to estimate T cell fraction. Repertoire TCRs were annotated as SARS-CoV-2-specific when V gene, CDR3 amino acid sequence and J gene were exactly matched to a known reactive TCR set. The reference SARS-CoV-2 TCR set was obtained from MIRA and was filtered for enrichment in COVID-19-positive ImmuneCODE repertoires, whereby public or cross-reactive TCRs were removed. Based on the MIRA antigens, annotated TCRs were further analysed at the level of specific ORF or position within ORF. Depth was the summed frequency of annotated unique rearrangements, while breadth was defined as annotated unique rearrangements over total unique productive rearrangements. TCR breadth was compared between groups using two-sided Wilcoxon rank-sum tests. The table comes from immuneACCESS by way of TCRdb, which keeps in-frame sequences with V and J called. Part of the clones is missing from these tables; in studies checked, under half for an unresolved V gene and the rest for unknown reasons. That table gives V, J and clone size, and the DNA gave D and trimming. The table for this sample lists approximately 300,000 clones; more than 70% of them were counted only once. The ten largest clones add up to 1.9% of the sample.

Findings and caveats that apply to the study as a whole: The study was not powered for comparison of responses between vaccine doses or regimens. Higher spike-specific TCR breadth was observed in Ad26.COV2.S recipients than in placebo recipients (P = 0.0014). After vaccination, spike-specific CD8+ and CD4+ T cell responses were reported to show substantial breadth. Vaccine and placebo recipients had similar non-spike TCR breadth, a finding consistent with the vaccine containing only spike. The authors noted that the TCR breadth and depth analyses may have underestimated total T cell responses.

Per the germline V gene, SGHDT is the CDR1 and YYEEEE is the CDR2. Unmatched junction bases come to 1, with V trimmed by 0 bases and J by 2 bases. From the cysteine up to the phenylalanine, the CDR3 has a length of 14 residues. The CDR3 DNA has 42 bases and is translated from base 1. In this chain, TRBV5-6 is recombined with TRBJ1-2; the junction holds 7 bases that match TRBD1. The sequence came from a person between 18 and 60 years old who received the Ad26.COV2.S COVID-19 vaccine or a placebo. The sample in question was peripheral blood, obtained in a trial of Ad26.COV2.S vaccine versus placebo. The nucleotide sequence reads as follows: TGTGCCAGCAGCTTGGTGGACAGGAACTATGGCTACACCTTC. Its protein product is CASSLVDRNYGYTF.